Below, one T cell receptor beta chain is given with its context. Antigen unknown. The CDR3 loop spans 14 amino acids. V dropped 4 bases and J dropped 7; count of bases not matched to a gene: 9. CDR1 SGDLS and CDR2 YYNGEE come from the germline V gene. PCR involved 60 Vbeta and 13 Jbeta primers. Clones were read by immunoSEQ multiplex PCR, and TCRdb kept only the in-frame ones, dropping some. The data show fewer than 250,000 clones, 70% to 75% seen once. The sample belongs to a study of cytomegalovirus exposure and HLA in healthy donors. Study-wide findings and caveats: An analysis done earlier found most TCR beta V segments productive about 90% or about 30% of the time. Further analysis was carried out later, and it showed several of the most significant clusters appearing linked to common viral pathogens. A missense DCLRE1C variant was associated with V- and J-gene trimming of TCR beta chains in a later analysis, and an independent cohort replicated the association. The availability of immune exposure information extended only to CMV serostatus.

Sequencing was carried out using PBMCs. This receptor was identified in a man aged 25-45 years in good health and CMV-seropositive. This chain links TRBV9 with TRBJ1-1; 8 nucleotides agree with TRBD1. This chain's CDR3 is CASSSGQGAFEAFF. CDR3 DNA: TGTGCCAGCAGCTCCGGACAGGGAGCCTTTGAAGCTTTCTTT. The full variable domain, its missing parts supplied by reference TRBV9 and TRBJ1-1, is DSGVTQTPKHLITATGQRVTLRCSPRSGDLSVYWYQQSLDQGLQFLIQYYNGEERAKGNILERFSAQQFPDLHSELNLSSLELGDSALYFCASSSGQGAFEAFFGQGTRLTVV.